Shown below are 18 T cell receptor beta chains from a single sample sequenced in a study of radiotherapy plus CTLA-4 blockade in lung cancer. Using immunoSEQ multiplex PCR, the repertoire was profiled, and TCRdb retains in-frame clones only, with some absent. Of roughly 100,000 clones in the sample, more than 75% were seen once. Specimen: peripheral blood, collected from a patient treated with radiotherapy plus ipilimumab. Receptors were obtained from a human donor with non-small cell lung cancer that progressed on radiotherapy plus ipilimumab. Some clones in this sample may be carry-over from other donors' samples.

The chain links TRBV7-9 to TRBJ2-1; TRBD1 agrees at 9 bases. Germline CDR1 and CDR2: SEHNR and FQNEAQ (reference sequence). CDR3 length equals 16 residues. With 2 bases clipped from V and 8 bases from J, the junction kept 10 bases outside the gene matches. CDR3 sequence (DNA): TGTGCCAGCAGCTTAAAATCTGGGACAGGGTATGATGAGCAGTTCTTC. Protein: CASSLKSGTGYDEQFF. Drawing the rest from reference TRBV7-9 and TRBJ2-1, the complete variable domain is DTGVSQNPRHKITKRGQNVTFRCDPISEHNRLYWYRQTLGQGPEFLTYFQNEAQLEKSRLLSDRFSAERPKGSFSTLEIQRTEQGDSAMYLCASSLKSGTGYDEQFFGPGTRLTVL.

This clone was observed once. V gene TRBV30 combines with J gene TRBJ1-5; 8 bases match TRBD1. The CDR3 loop spans 15 amino acids. The V segment lost 0 bases and the J segment 4 bases; nucleotides outside the gene matches: 5. Germline V gene data show CDR1 as GTSNPN and CDR2 as SVGIG (reference sequence). The CDR3 DNA is TGTGCCTGGAGTGTACGGGACAGGCAAAATCAGCCCCAGCATTTT. Translated, it gives CAWSVRDRQNQPQHF.

This clone has just a few counts. The chain has TRBV5-4 and TRBJ2-7, with D perhaps TRBD2 (5 bases). Trimming shortened V by 4 bases and J by 1 base, and 15 bases separated the two germline ends. CDR3 size: 15 residues. Per germline, CDR1 SGHNT and CDR2 YYREEE (reference sequence). This CDR3 reads CASSTREQQSYEQYF. In DNA form, the CDR3 reads TGTGCCAGCAGCACCCGGGAACAGCAATCCTACGAGCAGTACTTC.

This clone was observed once. The J gene is TRBJ1-2, the V gene TRBV9, with D possibly matching TRBD1 (6 bases). The CDR3 is 16 residues long. V lost 4 bases to trimming and J lost 4 bases, with 20 bases between them. CDR1 is SGDLS and CDR2 is YYNGEE in the germline V gene. The CDR3 loop reads CASSLGGGLYSYGYTF. CDR3 bases: TGTGCCAGCAGCCTGGGTGGGGGGCTGTATAGCTATGGCTACACCTTC.

This chain joins TRBV5-1 and TRBJ2-3, with D possibly being TRBD1 (6 bases). V lost 4 bases to trimming and J lost 0 bases, with 6 bases between them. The CDR3 has 13 residues. Germline V gene sequence: CDR1 SGHRS, CDR2 YFSETQ. CDR3: CASSGTSTDTQYF. The CDR3 DNA follows: TGCGCCAGCAGCGGGACAAGCACAGATACGCAGTATTTT.

The chain combines TRBV7-6 with TRBJ2-3; 7 nucleotides align to TRBD2. Unmatched junction bases numbered 5, after V lost 0 bases and J lost 5 bases. This CDR3 spans 15 amino acids. The germline V gene has CDR1 SGHVS and CDR2 FNYEAQ. The CDR3 sequence: CASSLAGGEGDTQYF. CDR3 bases: TGTGCCAGCAGCTTAGCGGGCGGGGAGGGAGATACGCAGTATTTT.

V usage is TRBV11-2 and J usage is TRBJ1-1; D unclear. CDR3 size: 16 residues. Germline lookup yields CDR1 SGHAT and CDR2 FQNNGV. Trimming removed 0 bases from V and 0 bases from J, with 11 bases in between. In DNA form, the CDR3 reads TGTGCCAGCAGCTTAGAATTCGGGAAGATGAACACTGAAGCTTTCTTT. It specifies CASSLEFGKMNTEAFF. The full variable domain, with the rest looked up from reference TRBV11-2 and TRBJ1-1, is EAGVAQSPRYKIIEKRQSVAFWCNPISGHATLYWYQQILGQGPKLLIQFQNNGVVDDSQLPKDRFSAERLKGVDSTLKIQPAKLEDSAVYLCASSLEFGKMNTEAFFGQGTRLTVV.

The chain has TRBV25-1 and TRBJ2-3; D is unclear. V lost 4 bases and J lost 6, with 5 bases in between. This CDR3 comprises 11 residues. Germline V gives CDR1 MGHDK, CDR2 SYGVNS. This CDR3 reads CASSVVDTQYF. The CDR3 bases are TGTGCCAGCAGTGTTGTGGATACGCAGTATTTT.

This chain joins TRBV7-3 and TRBJ1-3; D gene unclear. Germline V gives CDR1 SGHTA, CDR2 FQGTGA. This CDR3 has 13 amino acids. V lost 5 bases to trimming and J lost 4 bases, with 9 bases between them. The CDR3 sequence is CASSQSKGNTIYF. The DNA of the CDR3 is TGTGCCAGCAGCCAAAGCAAGGGAAACACCATATATTTT.

The genes are TRBV6-5 and TRBJ1-2; no reliable D call. V was pared by 0 bases and J by 3 bases, with 8 bases between. The CDR3 sequence is 14 residues long. Germline CDR1 MNHEY, CDR2 SVGAGI. CDR3 residues: CASSYSKTDYGYTF. The CDR3 nucleotides read TGTGCCAGCAGTTACTCGAAAACAGACTATGGCTACACCTTC.

The chain links TRBV7-2 to TRBJ2-5; maybe TRBD1 (6 bases). V was pared by 5 bases and J by 1 base, with 11 bases between. CDR3 size: 14 residues. CDR1 and CDR2 from the germline V gene are SGHTA and FQGNSA. This chain's CDR3 is CASSQGGSQETQYF. CDR3 nucleotide sequence: TGTGCCAGCAGCCAAGGGGGTAGCCAAGAGACCCAGTACTTC. The full variable domain, completed using reference TRBV7-2 and TRBJ2-5, is GAGVSQSPSNKVTEKGKDVELRCDPISGHTALYWYRQSLGQGLEFLIYFQGNSAPDKSGLPSDRFSAERTGGSVSTLTIQRTQQEDSAVYLCASSQGGSQETQYFGPGTRLLVL.

The chain has TRBV12-5 and TRBJ1-5; D might be TRBD1 (5 bases). The CDR3 has 13 residues. In germline, CDR1 is LGHNT, CDR2 FRNRAP. Deletions cut 6 bases from V and 9 bases from J, with 15 bases between. This CDR3 is CASGLGQSVPQHF. The DNA of the CDR3 is TGTGCTAGTGGCCTTGGACAATCTGTGCCCCAGCATTTT.

The rearrangement links TRBV7-6 to TRBJ1-1; D not resolved. V shed 0 bases and J shed 1 base, with 9 bases lying between them. Germline V CDR1 and CDR2: SGHVS, FNYEAQ. The CDR3 runs 15 residues. The CDR3 region is CASSLATLANTEAFF. In DNA form, the CDR3 reads TGTGCCAGCAGCTTAGCGACCCTCGCGAACACTGAAGCTTTCTTT.

The V call is TRBV5-1, the J call TRBJ2-3; the match to TRBD2 covers 10 bases. This CDR3 is built from 15 residues. V was clipped by 1 base and J by 4 bases; unmatched bases: 3. CDR1 is SGHRS, CDR2 YFSETQ, per germline. The CDR3 loop reads CASSLRLAGPDTQYF. In nucleotides, the CDR3 is TGCGCCAGCAGCTTGCGACTAGCGGGCCCAGATACGCAGTATTTT.

The chain recombines TRBV2 with TRBJ2-7; TRBD2 aligns across 11 bases. CDR3 length equals 15 residues. Per germline, CDR1 SNHLY and CDR2 FYNNEI. Germline trimming cut 6 bases from V and 2 bases from J; bases unmatched to any gene: 6. The CDR3 protein is CASRILAGGTYEQYF. The CDR3 DNA reads TGTGCCAGCAGAATCCTAGCGGGGGGCACCTACGAGCAGTACTTC.

This clone was recorded once. This chain links TRBV27 with TRBJ1-6; no clear D. Trimming left V 2 bases short and J 6 bases short, with 14 bases between. The CDR3 covers 16 residues. Looked up from germline, CDR1 is MNHEY and CDR2 is SMNVEV (reference sequence). DNA of the CDR3: TGTGCCAGCAGTTTAAACGGAGTTCTGGCTAATTCACCCCTCCACTTT. Residues: CASSLNGVLANSPLHF.

The chain links TRBV7-2 to TRBJ1-2; D is ambiguous. CDR3 length equals 13 residues. Trimming took 0 bases from V and 0 from J, leaving 2 bases between them. CDR1 is SGHTA and CDR2 is FQGNSA in the germline V gene. The CDR3 here is CASSLAANYGYTF. In DNA form, the CDR3 reads TGTGCCAGCAGCTTAGCAGCTAACTATGGCTACACCTTC.

V gene TRBV5-4 combines with J gene TRBJ1-2; 7 nucleotides align to TRBD1. This CDR3 comprises 16 residues. Per germline, CDR1 SGHNT and CDR2 YYREEE (reference sequence). The trim removed 5 bases at V and 0 bases at J, leaving 10 bases unmatched. The CDR3 DNA sequence: TGTGCCAGCAGGCCCCGGACAGGAGATTCTAACTATGGCTACACCTTC. As protein: CASRPRTGDSNYGYTF.